A selection of T cell receptor beta chains follows, all from one sample in a study of blood T cell repertoires in COVID-19. Libraries were prepared by immunoSEQ multiplex PCR; TCRdb keeps only in-frame clonotypes and omits some of them. The sample comprises 300,000 to 400,000 clones, around 91% of which are singletons, and roughly 3.5% rests with the top ten. Material: peripheral blood. The receptors here all came from a woman between 18 and 29 years old who had recovered from COVID-19. The CDR3 runs from the conserved cysteine through the conserved F or W. D genes are given only for firm matches.

cdr3_nt	cdr3_aa	j_call	d_call	v_call
TGTGCCAGCAGCGACAGTATGTTTGGAAACACCATATATTTT	CASSDSMFGNTIYF	TRBJ1-3	NA	TRBV9
TGTGCCAGCAGCACGAGGGGCACAGATACGCAGTATTTT	CASSTRGTDTQYF	TRBJ2-3	NA	TRBV28
TGTGCCAGTACGGGACTAGCGCCCGCAGATACGCAGTATTTT	CASTGLAPADTQYF	TRBJ2-3	TRBD2	TRBV10-3
TGTGCCAGCAGTTACGGAGACAGCATTAATGAAAAACTGTTTTTT	CASSYGDSINEKLFF	TRBJ1-4	NA	TRBV6-5
TGTGCTAGTGGAGGAGGTAGCTACAATCAGCCCCAGCATTTT	CASGGGSYNQPQHF	TRBJ1-5	NA	TRBV12-5
TGCGCCAGCAGCTGGGAACGGACAGGGGGCAATGAGCAGTTCTTC	CASSWERTGGNEQFF	TRBJ2-1	TRBD1	TRBV5-1
TGTGCCAGCAGTCAGACAGGGAACTATGGCTACACCTTC	CASSQTGNYGYTF	TRBJ1-2	TRBD1	TRBV6-6
TGTGCCAGCAGTGCGGGAGATAGTGAAAAACTGTTTTTT	CASSAGDSEKLFF	TRBJ1-4	NA	TRBV27
TGCGCCAGCAGCTTACAGGGTCGGGAGACCCAGTACTTC	CASSLQGRETQYF	TRBJ2-5	NA	TRBV5-1
TGCGCCAGCAGGCCCACAGGGGGGGGCAATCAGCCCCAGCATTTT	CASRPTGGGNQPQHF	TRBJ1-5	TRBD1	TRBV4-1
TGTGCCAGCAGCCCACCCCTTGACAGGAATCAAGGCTACACCTTC	CASSPPLDRNQGYTF	TRBJ1-2	NA	TRBV7-9
TGTGCCAGCAGTTACTCGGTCGGGATGGGGTCCTACAATGAGCAGTTCTTC	CASSYSVGMGSYNEQFF	TRBJ2-1	NA	TRBV6-2/TRBV6-3
TGTGCCAGCAGCCCACGTCCTACCGCAAATTCACCCCTCCACTTT	CASSPRPTANSPLHF	TRBJ1-6	NA	TRBV11-3
TGTGCCAGCAGCTTCAGAATGACAGGGGGCGGCGGGGAGCTGTTTTTT	CASSFRMTGGGGELFF	TRBJ2-2	TRBD1	TRBV7-8
TGCGCCAGCAGTGAGGGTGTCGGGACAGATACGCAGTATTTT	CASSEGVGTDTQYF	TRBJ2-3	NA	TRBV10-1
TGTGCCACTTTATGGCAGGGATCTGAAGCTTTCTTT	CATLWQGSEAFF	TRBJ1-1	NA	TRBV28
TGTGCCAGCATTTCAGGGGGCGACTATGGCTACACCTTC	CASISGGDYGYTF	TRBJ1-2	TRBD1	TRBV6-5
TGTGCCAGCAGCTTACCTAGCGGGGCCCCCCGCTCCTACAATGAGCAGTTCTTC	CASSLPSGAPRSYNEQFF	TRBJ2-1	TRBD2	TRBV7-2
TGTGCCAGCAGCTTAGATATTGCCGGAGCTAATTCACCCCTCCACTTT	CASSLDIAGANSPLHF	TRBJ1-6	NA	TRBV11-3
TGCGCCAGCAGCTCGGGAGTTTGGGGGATGAACACTGAAGCTTTCTTT	CASSSGVWGMNTEAFF	TRBJ1-1	NA	TRBV5-1
TGTGCCAGCAGCGGGGGACAGGGAGGGAATGAAAAACTGTTTTTT	CASSGGQGGNEKLFF	TRBJ1-4	TRBD1	TRBV9
TGTGCCAGCTCCCCGGACAGCACCATGAACTATGGCTACACCTTC	CASSPDSTMNYGYTF	TRBJ1-2	NA	TRBV18